A selection of T cell receptor beta chains follows, all from one sample in a study of patients and donors after allogeneic stem cell transplantation. In TCRdb, the RT-PCR reads were re-called with MiXCR into one record per CDR3 protein. The profile covers some 960,000 distinct CDR3 sequences, with more than 15% appearing a single time and roughly 6% taken by the ten largest. The sample consisted of blood, either unsorted or a sorted T cell fraction (not recorded which). Source of these receptors: a human donor who was either an allogeneic HSCT recipient or a stem cell or donor lymphocyte infusion donor (not recorded which). It is not recorded whose cells these are; they may come from a transplant donor. CDR3s leave out the opening cysteine and the closing phenylalanine or tryptophan. Size is stated for part of the rows, as once, few or many counts, or as a class when the clone is expanded.

j_call,clone_size,v_call,cdr3_aa
TRBJ1-6,.,TRBV18,ASSPSQRGSNSPLH
TRBJ1-1,few,TRBV29-1,SVTGGAWTEAF
TRBJ2-7,few,TRBV4-3,ASSQDRRGREQY
TRBJ1-1,few,TRBV6-5,ASSYGLLNTEAF
TRBJ2-4,.,TRBV20-1,SARSPGLAAFGVAKNIQY
TRBJ2-7,.,TRBV10-2,ASTTGQFSYEQY
TRBJ2-7,few,TRBV4-3,ASSQGSGGQNEQY
TRBJ2-6,.,TRBV6-5,ASSYSFEAGANVLT
TRBJ2-2,.,TRBV25-1,ATTGGRSTGELF
TRBJ2-4,few,TRBV5-1,ASSSGTGGIQY